This T cell receptor beta chain originates from a study of control samples from healthy donors and cancer patients (dated by TCRdb to about 2020). Library method: the immunoSEQ multiplex PCR assay. TCRdb holds this immuneACCESS table with in-frame rearrangements only. Some clones are missing; in checked studies, unresolved V genes explain under half, and the rest has no known cause. For this sample there are 120,000 or so clones; approximately 90% appear just once. About 12% of the sample is held by the ten biggest clonotypes. The germline V gene encodes CDR1 WNHNN and CDR2 SYGVQD (reference sequence). The CDR3 has 14 amino acids, counting the end cysteine and phenylalanine. The retained sequence is limited to the CDR3, 42 bases, with the frame set at the first base. Between the V and J ends, shortened by 5 bases and 5 bases respectively, the junction contains 15 bases. This clone was counted once. The antigen it recognizes is unknown. No base quality values were provided; no much bigger clone lies one nucleotide off.

The receptor chain draws on TRBV10-1 and TRBJ2-5, with the D segment identity uncertain. Sequences were obtained from blood. This sequence originates from a young man in good health. The sequenced DNA is TGCGCCAGCAGTTCTAAGCCAAGTAGGGAGACCCAGTACTTC. It encodes CASSSKPSRETQYF.